Below, one T cell receptor (beta chain) is given with its context. The data were obtained in a study of blood T cell repertoires in COVID-19. Study-level background: From the United States, Italy and Spain came samples of acute and convalescent COVID-19. T cells, B-cell-depleted T cells, or PBMCs provided the cDNA or gDNA that served as material.

Germline-derived CDR1 and CDR2 are SGHDT and YYEEEE. V was clipped by 3 bases and J by 2 bases; unmatched bases: 5. The length of the CDR3 is 14 residues. In the authors' methods: Scientists estimated how many nucleated cells there were by amplifying reference gene primers. Some clones are missing from TCRdb's copy, which holds only in-frame ones; the method was immunoSEQ multiplex PCR. The D gene and trimming were derived from the DNA, and the V and J assignments and clone size from that table. The sample lists 160,000 or so clones; 80% to 90% were seen once. The chain has TRBV5-6 and TRBJ2-7; 7 bases line up with TRBD1. Sample: peripheral blood. The TCR originated in a woman in her seventies with acute or convalescent COVID-19. The CDR3 region has the DNA TGTGCCAGCAGCTGGGGACAGAGAACCTACGAGCAGTACTTC. Its protein product is CASSWGQRTYEQYF.